Each of the 5 T cell receptor beta chains below was sequenced from the same sample in a study of early T cells in non-severe SARS-CoV-2 infection. TCRdb passed the 5' RACE reads through MiXCR, listing each CDR3 protein once. The data contain roughly 67,000 distinct CDR3 sequences, 10% to 15% of them seen just once; the ten biggest clones take up more than 1.5%. The sequenced sample was whole blood. These receptor sequences come from an adult who was a healthcare worker with PCR-confirmed SARS-CoV-2 infection or an uninfected control (not recorded which).

The chain couples TRBV6-5 to TRBJ2-7; 7 bases map to TRBD1. Germline assignment: CDR1 MNHEY and CDR2 SVGAGI. V gave up 2 bases and J gave up 9 bases; unmatched junction bases: 16. The CDR3 has 16 amino acids. The CDR3 reads CASSYSRRGQMTLQYF. The CDR3 region has the DNA TGTGCCAGCAGTTACAGTCGAAGGGGACAGATGACACTGCAGTACTTC.

This clonotype was detected many times. V gene TRBV18 combines with J gene TRBJ1-2; 9 bases agree with TRBD1. Germline V CDR1 and CDR2: KGHSH, LQKENI. CDR3 length equals 13 residues. V dropped 3 bases and J dropped 4; count of bases not matched to a gene: 0. CDR3 in amino acids: CASSPDRGYGYTF. The CDR3 DNA follows: TGTGCCAGCTCACCGGACAGGGGCTATGGCTACACCTTC. Combining the CDR3 with reference TRBV18 and TRBJ1-2 gives the whole variable domain NAGVMQNPRHLVRRRGQEARLRCSPMKGHSHVYWYRQLPEEGLKFMVYLQKENIIDESGMPKERFSAEFPKEGPSILRIQQVVRGDSAAYFCASSPDRGYGYTFGSGTRLTVV.

This chain links TRBV20-1 with TRBJ2-1; perhaps D is TRBD1 or TRBD2 (5 bases each). The germline V and J ends were trimmed by 3 bases and 6 bases, with 6 bases remaining between them. From germline, CDR1 is DFQATT and CDR2 SNEGSKA (reference sequence). The CDR3 has 11 residues. In DNA, the CDR3 is TGCAGTGCTAGTGGGGGCAATGAGCAGTTCTTC. This translates into CSASGGNEQFF.

The V and J genes are TRBV28 and TRBJ2-7; a possible D gene is TRBD2 (6 bases). CDR3 length: 14 residues. The V gene's germline CDR1 is MDHEN and CDR2 SYDVKM. The V gene lost 7 bases and the J gene lost 2 bases, with 15 bases spanning the gap. CDR3 residues: CASTARDSAYEQYF. As DNA, the CDR3 is TGTGCCAGCACCGCCAGGGACTCGGCCTACGAGCAGTACTTC.

At least ten counts were recorded for this clonotype. V is TRBV20-1 and J is TRBJ2-7; D perhaps matches TRBD2 (7 bases). The germline V gene has CDR1 DFQATT and CDR2 SNEGSKA (reference sequence). Trimming removed 3 bases at V and 4 bases at J, with 16 bases between. This CDR3 spans 14 amino acids. The CDR3 here is CSARSSGGQYEQYF. For the CDR3, the DNA is TGCAGTGCTAGGAGTTCGGGGGGACAATACGAGCAGTACTTC.